The 6 T cell receptor beta chains presented below share a single source sample, sequenced in a study of response to subunit inactivated influenza vaccine. TCRdb called the RT-PCR reads again in MiXCR, with one record for every CDR3 protein. This table has 600,000 to 850,000 distinct CDR3 sequences, 14% appearing once. This specimen was PBMCs from blood, taken 14 to 15 days before vaccination. The receptors were gathered from a man aged 50-59 years who received an inactivated influenza vaccine.

This clonotype came up a few times. The chain carries TRBV11-2 and TRBJ2-1, with 11 bases matching TRBD2. The V segment lost 4 bases and the J segment 4 bases; nucleotides outside the gene matches: 15. Germline assignment: CDR1 SGHAT and CDR2 FQNNGV. This CDR3 has 19 amino acids. The CDR3 nucleotides read TGTGCCAGCAGCTCTAGTACTAGCGGGAGAGTTGGGGGATACAATGAGCAGTTCTTC. Translation gives CASSSSTSGRVGGYNEQFF.

Turning to this clonotype: An end of the junction differs from the germline gene, which may be a read error. The V call is TRBV5-1, the J call TRBJ1-1, with 8 bases aligning to TRBD1. The CDR3 has 13 amino acids. Germline V lookup: CDR1 SGHRS, CDR2 YFSETQ. This CDR3 is CTSSLQGQAEAFF. The CDR3 DNA follows: TGCACCAGCAGCCTTCAGGGACAGGCTGAAGCTTTCTTT.

This rearrangement joins TRBV15 to TRBJ2-2, with TRBD1 matching 11 bases. Trimming removed 5 bases from V and 2 bases from J; junction bases left unmatched: 1. Germline CDR1 reads LNHNV; CDR2 reads YYDKDF (reference sequence). This CDR3 spans 15 amino acids. The CDR3: CATSRTGGNTGELFF. CDR3 nucleotide sequence: TGTGCCACCAGCCGGACAGGGGGCAACACCGGGGAGCTGTTTTTT.

This clonotype occurred a few times. The rearrangement links TRBV20-1 to TRBJ2-5, with D tentatively TRBD1 or TRBD2 (6 bases each). The CDR3 has 15 amino acids. V lost 3 bases to trimming and J lost 5 bases, with 19 bases between them. Germline-derived CDR1 and CDR2 are DFQATT and SNEGSKA (reference sequence). DNA for the CDR3: TGCAGTGCTAGTTCGAGGAGGGGGGCAGTGGAGACCCAGTACTTC. Residues: CSASSRRGAVETQYF.

This clonotype has only a few counts. The chain recombines TRBV28 with TRBJ2-7; 9 nucleotides line up with TRBD2. Looked up from germline, CDR1 is MDHEN and CDR2 is SYDVKM. After removal of 8 bases from V and 6 bases from J, the junction contained 17 bases not matched to a gene. This CDR3 is built from 16 residues. This chain's CDR3 is CASPPRVAGAIGEQYF. The CDR3 nucleotides read TGTGCCAGCCCCCCTCGCGTAGCGGGAGCGATCGGCGAGCAGTACTTC.

This clonotype turned up a few times. The CDR3 loop is CSARVSSGGPTSTDTQYF. CDR3 bases: TGCAGTGCTAGAGTTTCGAGCGGGGGCCCCACTAGCACAGATACGCAGTATTTT. This chain joins TRBV20-1 and TRBJ2-3, with TRBD2 matching over 8 bases. The CDR3 contains 18 residues. Per germline, CDR1 DFQATT and CDR2 SNEGSKA (reference sequence). The J segment lost 0 bases and the V segment lost 1 base, leaving 12 bases of the junction unmatched.